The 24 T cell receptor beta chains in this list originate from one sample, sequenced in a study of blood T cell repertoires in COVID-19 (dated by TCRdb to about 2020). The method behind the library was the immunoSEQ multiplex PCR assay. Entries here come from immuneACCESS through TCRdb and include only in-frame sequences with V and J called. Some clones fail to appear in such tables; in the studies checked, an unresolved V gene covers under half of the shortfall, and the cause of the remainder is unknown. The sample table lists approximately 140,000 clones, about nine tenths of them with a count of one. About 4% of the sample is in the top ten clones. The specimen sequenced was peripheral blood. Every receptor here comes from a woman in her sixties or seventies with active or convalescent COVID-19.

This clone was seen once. The CDR3 sequence is CASSLQPGGRTDTQYF. The CDR3, as DNA: TGTGCCAGCAGCCTCCAACCGGGGGGGCGCACAGATACGCAGTATTTT. The V and J genes are TRBV3-1 (or the pseudogene TRBV3-2) and TRBJ2-3; 8 bases match TRBD2. Per the germline V gene, CDR1 is LGHDT and CDR2 is YNNKEL (reference sequence). V gave up 4 bases and J gave up 1 base; unmatched junction bases: 7. The CDR3 consists of 16 residues.

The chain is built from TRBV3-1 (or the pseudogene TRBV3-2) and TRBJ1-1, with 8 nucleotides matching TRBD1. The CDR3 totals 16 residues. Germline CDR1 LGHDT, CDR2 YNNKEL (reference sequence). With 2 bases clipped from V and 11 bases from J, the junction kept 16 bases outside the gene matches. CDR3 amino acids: CASSQSQIGQGRAAFF. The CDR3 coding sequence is TGTGCCAGCAGCCAATCTCAAATAGGACAGGGAAGGGCCGCTTTCTTT.

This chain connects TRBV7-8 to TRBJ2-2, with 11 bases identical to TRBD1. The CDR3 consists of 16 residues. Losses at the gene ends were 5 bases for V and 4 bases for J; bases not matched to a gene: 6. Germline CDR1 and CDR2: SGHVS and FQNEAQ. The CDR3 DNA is TGTGCCAGCAGCGTAACCGGGACAGGGGGCACCGGGGAGCTGTTTTTT. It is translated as CASSVTGTGGTGELFF.

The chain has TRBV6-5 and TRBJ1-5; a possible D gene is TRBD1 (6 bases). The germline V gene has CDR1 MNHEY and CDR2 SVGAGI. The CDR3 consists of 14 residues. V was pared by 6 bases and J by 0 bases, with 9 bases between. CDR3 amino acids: CASSPGHSNQPQHF. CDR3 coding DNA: TGTGCCAGCAGCCCGGGACATAGCAATCAGCCCCAGCATTTT.

The CDR3 DNA reads TGTGCCAGCTCACCACTTCGGATTAGCGGGGGGGCTACAGATACGCAGTATTTT. It encodes CASSPLRISGGATDTQYF. V usage is TRBV18 and J usage is TRBJ2-3; 11 bases line up with TRBD2. The junction had 9 bases not matched to a gene; V was cut back by 1 base and J by 3 bases. This CDR3 is built from 18 residues. Germline V gene lookup returns CDR1 KGHSH and CDR2 LQKENI.

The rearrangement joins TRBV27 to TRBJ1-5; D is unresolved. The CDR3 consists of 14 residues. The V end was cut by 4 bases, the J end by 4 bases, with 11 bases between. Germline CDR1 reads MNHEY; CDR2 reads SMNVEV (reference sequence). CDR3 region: CASSSGSFNQPQHF. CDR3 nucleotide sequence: TGTGCCAGCAGTTCAGGCTCCTTTAATCAGCCCCAGCATTTT.

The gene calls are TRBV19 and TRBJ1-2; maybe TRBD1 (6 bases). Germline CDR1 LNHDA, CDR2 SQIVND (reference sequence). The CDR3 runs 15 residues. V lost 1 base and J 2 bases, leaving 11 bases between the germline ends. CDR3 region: CASSIGTGTNYGYTF. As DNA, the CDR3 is TGTGCCAGTAGTATAGGCACAGGGACGAACTATGGCTACACCTTC.

CDR3 DNA: TGTGCCAGCAGTGCGGACAGGGAGGATCAGCCCCAGCATTTT. Translation: CASSADREDQPQHF. The chain recombines TRBV6-2 or TRBV6-3 with TRBJ1-5; 8 bases match TRBD1. The CDR3 length is 14 residues. The ends lost 5 bases at V and 5 bases at J; junction bases unmatched: 5. Germline V gene sequence: CDR1 MNHEY, CDR2 SVGEGT.

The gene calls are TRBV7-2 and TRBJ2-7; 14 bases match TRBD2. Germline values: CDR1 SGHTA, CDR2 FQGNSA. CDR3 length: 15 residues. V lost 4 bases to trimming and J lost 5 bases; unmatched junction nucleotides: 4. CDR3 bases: TGTGCCAGCAGCTACCGACTAGCGGGGGGGGACGAGCAGTACTTC. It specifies CASSYRLAGGDEQYF.

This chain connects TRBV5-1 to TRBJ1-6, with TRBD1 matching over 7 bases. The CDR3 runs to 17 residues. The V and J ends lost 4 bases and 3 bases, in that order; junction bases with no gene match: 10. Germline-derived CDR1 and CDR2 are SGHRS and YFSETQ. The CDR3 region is CASSIGGLGNYNSPLHF. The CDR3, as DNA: TGCGCCAGCAGCATAGGGGGCCTGGGAAACTATAATTCACCCCTCCACTTT.

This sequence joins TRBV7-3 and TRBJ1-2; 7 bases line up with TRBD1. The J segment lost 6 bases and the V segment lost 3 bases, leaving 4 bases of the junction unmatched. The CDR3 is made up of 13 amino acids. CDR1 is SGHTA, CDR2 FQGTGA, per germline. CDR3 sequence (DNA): TGTGCCAGCAGCTTTACAGGGGAGGATGGCTACACCTTC. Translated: CASSFTGEDGYTF.

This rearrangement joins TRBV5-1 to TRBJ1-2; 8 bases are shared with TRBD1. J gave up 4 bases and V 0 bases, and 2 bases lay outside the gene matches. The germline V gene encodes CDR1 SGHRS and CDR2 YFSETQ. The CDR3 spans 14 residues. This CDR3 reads CASSLGQGIYGYTF. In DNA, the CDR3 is TGCGCCAGCAGCTTGGGACAGGGGATCTATGGCTACACCTTC. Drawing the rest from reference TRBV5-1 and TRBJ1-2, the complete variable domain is KAGVTQTPRYLIKTRGQQVTLSCSPISGHRSVSWYQQTPGQGLQFLFEYFSETQRNKGNFPGRFSGRQFSNSRSEMNVSTLELGDSALYLCASSLGQGIYGYTFGSGTRLTVV.

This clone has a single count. CDR3: CASSQDEATRRDGYTF. The CDR3 bases are TGCGCCAGCAGCCAAGATGAGGCCACCAGGAGGGACGGCTACACCTTC. This sequence joins TRBV4-1 and TRBJ1-2; weak D call: TRBD1 (5 bases). There are 16 residues in the CDR3. Looked up from germline, CDR1 is MGHRA and CDR2 is YSYEKL. V lost 0 bases and J 8 bases, leaving 19 bases between the germline ends.

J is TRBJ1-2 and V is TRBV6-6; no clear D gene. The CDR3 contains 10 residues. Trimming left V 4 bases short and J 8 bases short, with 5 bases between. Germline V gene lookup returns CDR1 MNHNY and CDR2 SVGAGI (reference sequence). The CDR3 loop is CASSLSGYTF. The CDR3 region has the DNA TGTGCCAGCAGTTTGTCGGGCTACACCTTC.

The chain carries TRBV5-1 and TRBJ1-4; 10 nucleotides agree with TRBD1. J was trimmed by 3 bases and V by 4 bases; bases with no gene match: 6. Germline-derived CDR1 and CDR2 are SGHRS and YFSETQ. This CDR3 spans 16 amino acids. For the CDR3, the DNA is TGCGCCAGCAGCAGGGGACAGGGGTCATCTAATGAAAAACTGTTTTTT. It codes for CASSRGQGSSNEKLFF.

The CDR3 reads CASSYLEGAVGQPQHF. In DNA form, the CDR3 reads TGTGCCAGCAGTTACTTGGAGGGGGCGGTTGGTCAGCCCCAGCATTTT. The rearrangement joins TRBV6-5 to TRBJ1-5; 7 positions agree with TRBD1. J was trimmed by 6 bases and V by 1 base; bases with no gene match: 9. This CDR3 is built from 16 residues. From germline, CDR1 is MNHEY and CDR2 SVGAGI.

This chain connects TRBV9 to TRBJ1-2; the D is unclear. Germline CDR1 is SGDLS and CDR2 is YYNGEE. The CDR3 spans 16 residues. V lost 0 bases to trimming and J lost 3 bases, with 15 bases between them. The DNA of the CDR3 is TGTGCCAGCAGCGTAGGTGGACGGGGAACCGACTATGGCTACACCTTC. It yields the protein CASSVGGRGTDYGYTF.

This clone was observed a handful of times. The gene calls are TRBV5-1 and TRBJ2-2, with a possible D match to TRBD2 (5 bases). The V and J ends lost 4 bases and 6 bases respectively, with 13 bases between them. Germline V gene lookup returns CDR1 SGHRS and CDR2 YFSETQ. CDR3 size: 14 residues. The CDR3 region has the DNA TGCGCCAGCAGCGAGGGATTTGGGGCCGGGGAGCTGTTTTTT. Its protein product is CASSEGFGAGELFF.

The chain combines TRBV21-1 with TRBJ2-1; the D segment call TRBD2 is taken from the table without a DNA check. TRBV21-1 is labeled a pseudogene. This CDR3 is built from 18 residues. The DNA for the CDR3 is TGTGCCAGCAGACCTTCCAACCCCGAGAGGACTACATTATATGAGCAGTTCTTC. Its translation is CASRPSNPERTTLYEQFF.

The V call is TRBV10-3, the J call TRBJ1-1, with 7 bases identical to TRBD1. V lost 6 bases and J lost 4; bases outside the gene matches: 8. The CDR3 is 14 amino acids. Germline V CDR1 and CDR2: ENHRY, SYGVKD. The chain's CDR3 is CAISLSRGATEAFF. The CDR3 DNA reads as TGTGCCATCAGCCTTAGCAGGGGGGCCACTGAAGCTTTCTTT.

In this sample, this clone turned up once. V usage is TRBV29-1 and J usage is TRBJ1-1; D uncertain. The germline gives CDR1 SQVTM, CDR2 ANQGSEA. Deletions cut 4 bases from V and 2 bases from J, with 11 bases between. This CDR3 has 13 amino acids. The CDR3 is CSVGATENTEAFF. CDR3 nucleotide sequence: TGCAGCGTTGGGGCAACTGAAAACACTGAAGCTTTCTTT.

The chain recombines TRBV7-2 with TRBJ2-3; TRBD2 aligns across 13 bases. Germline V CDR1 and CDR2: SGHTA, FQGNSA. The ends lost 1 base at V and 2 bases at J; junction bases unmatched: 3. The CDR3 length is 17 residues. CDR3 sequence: CASSLVGLAGYTDTQYF. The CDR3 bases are TGTGCCAGCAGCTTAGTGGGACTAGCGGGGTACACAGATACGCAGTATTTT.

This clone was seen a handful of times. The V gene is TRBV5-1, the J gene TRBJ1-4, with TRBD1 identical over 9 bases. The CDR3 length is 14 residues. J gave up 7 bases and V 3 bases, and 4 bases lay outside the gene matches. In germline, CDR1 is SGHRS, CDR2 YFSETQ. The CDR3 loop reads CASSSGTGTEKLFF. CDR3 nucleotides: TGCGCCAGCAGCTCCGGGACAGGGACTGAAAAACTGTTTTTT.

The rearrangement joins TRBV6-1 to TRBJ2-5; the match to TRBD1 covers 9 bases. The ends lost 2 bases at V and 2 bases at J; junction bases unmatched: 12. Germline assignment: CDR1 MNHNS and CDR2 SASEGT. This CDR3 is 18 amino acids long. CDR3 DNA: TGTGCCAGCAGTGAAAAAATTGGGACAGGGTACATTCAAGAGACCCAGTACTTC. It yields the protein CASSEKIGTGYIQETQYF.